The next 15 T cell receptor beta chains were all read from a single sample in a study of T cell changes during pregnancy in multiple sclerosis. Using immunoSEQ multiplex PCR, the repertoire was profiled, and TCRdb retains in-frame clones only, with some absent. The repertoire consists of around 50,000 clones, with around 90% occurring once and the leading ten covering roughly 0.6%. This specimen consisted of CD4+ T cells from peripheral blood mononuclear cells, obtained after pregnancy. The receptors were sampled from a female donor in good health, enrolled as a control in a pregnancy study.

The V and J genes are TRBV10-1 and TRBJ2-7; possible D gene TRBD2, 6 bases. Per the germline V gene, CDR1 is WNHNN and CDR2 is SYGVQD (reference sequence). The CDR3 sequence is 14 residues long. With 6 bases removed from V and 5 bases from J, the gap between germline ends came to 17 bases. The CDR3 region has the DNA TGCGCCAGCAGGGGGACTTCCTGGAGGAACGAGCAGTACTTC. Translated, it gives CASRGTSWRNEQYF.

This clone was observed a handful of times. The chain has TRBV6-1 and TRBJ2-7; 10 nucleotides line up with TRBD2. This CDR3 contains 16 residues. V lost 1 base and J lost 7; bases outside the gene matches: 10. Germline CDR1 is MNHNS and CDR2 is SASEGT. In nucleotides, the CDR3 is TGTGCCAGCAGTGAAGGGATAGCGGGAGGTGGAAGGGAGCAGTACTTC. Its translation is CASSEGIAGGGREQYF.

The chain employs TRBV7-2 and TRBJ2-3; D gene unclear. The CDR3 runs to 13 residues. The ends were cut back, 1 base at V and 4 bases at J, with 6 bases in the middle. Germline-derived CDR1 and CDR2 are SGHTA and FQGNSA. The CDR3 here is CASSLVGADTQYF. CDR3 nucleotides: TGTGCCAGCAGCTTAGTCGGAGCAGATACGCAGTATTTT.

The chain carries TRBV5-8 and TRBJ2-1; 8 bases fit TRBD2. The V gene end was trimmed by 6 bases and the J gene end by 7 bases; junction bases not matched to a gene: 12. This CDR3 region has 15 residues. From germline, CDR1 is SGHTS and CDR2 YDEGEE. CDR3: CASTRGREGLNEQFF. The CDR3 DNA reads TGTGCCAGCACTCGGGGACGGGAGGGCCTTAATGAGCAGTTCTTC.

This clone has more than one count but fewer than ten. V usage is TRBV5-1 and J usage is TRBJ2-7; TRBD1 is a possible D gene (6 bases). V shed 2 bases and J shed 2 bases, with 14 bases lying between them. The germline CDR1 and CDR2 sequences are SGHRS and YFSETQ. This CDR3 is built from 15 residues. CDR3 protein: CASSLSQGVAYEQYF. The CDR3 region has the DNA TGCGCCAGCAGCTTATCACAGGGAGTAGCCTACGAGCAGTACTTC. Full variable domain (missing parts from reference TRBV5-1 and TRBJ2-7): KAGVTQTPRYLIKTRGQQVTLSCSPISGHRSVSWYQQTPGQGLQFLFEYFSETQRNKGNFPGRFSGRQFSNSRSEMNVSTLELGDSALYLCASSLSQGVAYEQYFGPGTRLTVT.

For this clone: Germline is not matched at one junction end, which may reflect a read error. Other DNA sequences within the sample encode an identical CDR3. The V call is TRBV7-8, the J call TRBJ2-3, with TRBD1 matching 7 bases. The CDR3 is 16 residues long. CDR1 is SGHVS and CDR2 is FQNEAQ in the germline V gene. CDR3 DNA: TGTGCCAGCAGCACCACGCCGGGACAGAGCACGGATACGCAGTATTTT. Its protein is CASSTTPGQSTDTQYF.

This clone was counted a few times. Other nucleotide sequences from this sample produce the same CDR3. The chain combines TRBV5-5 with TRBJ2-1; TRBD2 agrees at 7 bases. J was trimmed by 0 bases and V by 0 bases; bases with no gene match: 6. This CDR3 has 17 residues. CDR1 is SGHKS, CDR2 YYEKEE, per germline (reference sequence). Written as DNA, the CDR3 is TGTGCCAGCAGCTTGGGAGTGGGGGGGAGCTCCTACAATGAGCAGTTCTTC. This gives the protein CASSLGVGGSSYNEQFF.

The chain couples TRBV5-1 to TRBJ2-1, with 9 bases aligning to TRBD1. Per germline, CDR1 SGHRS and CDR2 YFSETQ. This CDR3 has 15 residues. Germline trimming cut 8 bases from V and 9 bases from J; bases unmatched to any gene: 15. The CDR3 DNA sequence: TGCGCCAGTCGCCTTCAGGGACAGGGTCTTTCTGAGCAGTTCTTC. This translates into CASRLQGQGLSEQFF.

The chain combines TRBV30 with TRBJ1-1; tentatively, D is TRBD1 (5 bases). CDR1 GTSNPN and CDR2 SVGIG come from the germline V gene (reference sequence). The CDR3 has 14 residues. Trimming took off 3 bases at V and 0 bases at J, with 11 bases between the two ends. CDR3 nucleotides: TGTGCCTGGAGCCCGGGGACTCTGAACACTGAAGCTTTCTTT. It is translated as CAWSPGTLNTEAFF.

The chain joins TRBV18 to TRBJ2-7; the match to TRBD2 covers 7 bases. Germline assignment: CDR1 KGHSH and CDR2 LQKENI. The V gene end was trimmed by 3 bases and the J gene end by 5 bases; junction bases not matched to a gene: 16. CDR3 length: 17 amino acids. The CDR3 coding sequence is TGTGCCAGCTCACCTTTCACCTGGGGGGGTGAGGGGAACGAGCAGTACTTC. Translating gives CASSPFTWGGEGNEQYF.

This clone was recorded once. The V and J genes are TRBV19 and TRBJ2-1, with 10 bases that match TRBD2. Germline trimming cut 6 bases from V and 7 bases from J; bases unmatched to any gene: 15. This CDR3 is 17 amino acids long. Germline CDR1 and CDR2: LNHDA and SQIVND (reference sequence). The CDR3 nucleotides read TGTGCCAGTAGCACAACTAGCGGGGCTAACAGGGGGAATGAGCAGTTCTTC. Its translation: CASSTTSGANRGNEQFF.

The genes are TRBV5-3 and TRBJ2-1; the match to TRBD1 covers 10 bases. TRBV5-3 is an open reading frame, and its role is uncertain. V was clipped by 3 bases and J by 5 bases; unmatched bases: 5. CDR3 length equals 15 residues. The DNA of the CDR3 is TGTGCCAGAAGCTCCGGGACAGGGGTTAACAATGAGCAGTTCTTC. The encoded protein is CARSSGTGVNNEQFF.

The chain carries TRBV28 and TRBJ1-5, with a weak D call TRBD1 (5 bases). The CDR3 extends over 14 amino acids. Germline V lookup: CDR1 MDHEN, CDR2 SYDVKM. Trimming took off 2 bases at V and 3 bases at J, with 8 bases between the two ends. The CDR3, as DNA: TGTGCCAGCAGTTTAGGGGGGGTCAATCAGCCCCAGCATTTT. As protein: CASSLGGVNQPQHF.

The chain has TRBV7-3 and TRBJ2-2; D is possibly TRBD1 (5 bases). CDR3 length: 14 residues. In germline, CDR1 is SGHTA, CDR2 FQGTGA. V gave up 2 bases and J gave up 1 base, with 5 bases separating them. This CDR3 reads CASSLQGNTGELFF. Written as DNA, the CDR3 is TGTGCCAGCAGCTTACAGGGGAACACCGGGGAGCTGTTTTTT.

The J gene is TRBJ2-2, the V gene TRBV19; possible D gene TRBD1, 5 bases. Deletions cut 8 bases from V and 7 bases from J, with 17 bases between. CDR1 and CDR2 from the germline V gene are LNHDA and SQIVND (reference sequence). The CDR3 runs to 14 residues. The CDR3 nucleotides are TGTGCCAGTGGGGCCGCGACCTTCCGCGGGGAGCTGTTTTTT. Its translation is CASGAATFRGELFF.